A single sample is the source of the 21 T cell receptor beta chains below, sequenced in a study of T cell clonotyping in hematopoietic cell transplantation. The assay was immunoSEQ multiplex PCR, and TCRdb's table has in-frame clones only and misses some. This sample has roughly 5,000 clones, with around 92% found just once. Specimen: peripheral blood mononuclear cells, collected 100 days after allogeneic stem cell transplant. The receptors stem from a male patient in his seventies who had an allogeneic stem cell transplant from an unrelated donor, so T cells may come from the graft donor. Some clones in this sample may be carry-over from other donors' samples.

This clone was seen just once. The rearrangement joins TRBV5-1 to TRBJ1-4; D perhaps matches TRBD1 (6 bases). CDR1 SGHRS and CDR2 YFSETQ come from the germline V gene. This CDR3 is 13 amino acids long. The germline V and J ends were trimmed by 4 bases and 7 bases, with 11 bases remaining between them. CDR3 sequence (DNA): TGCGCCAGCAGCAAACTAGGGGGTGAAAAACTGTTTTTT. This encodes CASSKLGGEKLFF.

The genes are TRBV28 and TRBJ1-3; tentative D call: TRBD1 (5 bases). Trimming removed 6 bases at V and 2 bases at J, with 17 bases between. Germline V CDR1 and CDR2: MDHEN, SYDVKM. The CDR3 consists of 16 residues. DNA for the CDR3: TGTGCCAGCAGCCCCCGGGGGTCCTACCCTGGAAACACCATATATTTT. Residues: CASSPRGSYPGNTIYF.

The chain is built from TRBV10-1 and TRBJ2-2, with a tentative D call TRBD2 (13 bases). V lost 8 bases to trimming and J lost 4 bases, with 35 bases between them. The germline V gene encodes CDR1 WNHNN and CDR2 SYGVQD (reference sequence). The CDR3 contains 21 residues. The CDR3 here is CASGDRGRLGLAGPITGELFF. CDR3 nucleotides: TGCGCCAGCGGGGACAGGGGGCGCTTGGGACTAGCGGGACCGATCACCGGGGAGCTGTTTTTT.

This rearrangement joins TRBV7-9 to TRBJ2-2, with 7 bases that match TRBD2. From germline, CDR1 is SEHNR and CDR2 FQNEAQ (reference sequence). The J segment lost 0 bases and the V segment lost 8 bases, leaving 9 bases of the junction unmatched. The CDR3 consists of 16 residues. This CDR3 reads CASYNLADSNTGELFF. The DNA of the CDR3 is TGTGCCAGCTACAATCTAGCGGACTCGAACACCGGGGAGCTGTTTTTT.

The rearrangement links TRBV30 to TRBJ1-4; 7 nucleotides align to TRBD1. After removal of 2 bases from V and 7 bases from J, the junction contained 7 bases not matched to a gene. Germline assignment: CDR1 GTSNPN and CDR2 SVGIG (reference sequence). The CDR3 has 14 amino acids. This chain's CDR3 is CAWSPRQGGEKLFF. The CDR3 DNA reads as TGTGCCTGGAGTCCTCGACAGGGTGGTGAAAAACTGTTTTTT.

The V call is TRBV11-3, the J call TRBJ2-7; D not resolved. Germline CDR1 is SGHNT and CDR2 is YENEEA. This CDR3 region has 12 residues. V was trimmed by 0 bases and J by 4 bases, leaving 4 bases between them. The CDR3 loop is CASSLEGYEQYF. Written as DNA, the CDR3 is TGTGCCAGCAGCTTAGAAGGGTACGAGCAGTACTTC.

The genes are TRBV6-5 and TRBJ1-5; TRBD1 might be the D (6 bases). The germline V and J ends were trimmed by 6 bases and 6 bases, with 15 bases remaining between them. CDR1 MNHEY and CDR2 SVGAGI come from the germline V gene. This CDR3 is 14 amino acids long. DNA of the CDR3: TGTGCCAGCAGAGTTGCGGGGGGCGGTCAGCCCCAGCATTTT. Translation gives CASRVAGGGQPQHF.

The gene calls are TRBV5-1 and TRBJ1-2; D is possibly TRBD1 (5 bases). The germline V gene has CDR1 SGHRS and CDR2 YFSETQ. Deletions cut 0 bases from V and 4 bases from J, with 16 bases between. The CDR3 is 16 amino acids. The CDR3 nucleotides read TGCGCCAGCAGCTTGGCCCCAGCGGGGCTCGCCTATGGCTACACCTTC. Its translation: CASSLAPAGLAYGYTF.

The chain combines TRBV6-5 with TRBJ1-5; 7 bases map to TRBD1. This CDR3 is 15 amino acids long. Germline V gives CDR1 MNHEY, CDR2 SVGAGI. Germline trimming cut 2 bases from V and 1 base from J; bases unmatched to any gene: 2. The CDR3 is CASSYPGQSNQPQHF. DNA of the CDR3: TGTGCCAGCAGTTACCCGGGACAGAGCAATCAGCCCCAGCATTTT.

The rearrangement links TRBV27 to TRBJ2-5; D is possibly TRBD1 or TRBD2 (5 bases each). CDR3 length: 12 amino acids. V was pared by 2 bases and J by 5 bases, with 6 bases between. Germline V gives CDR1 MNHEY, CDR2 SMNVEV (reference sequence). The CDR3 nucleotides read TGTGCCAGCAGTTTAGAGGGGGAGACCCAGTACTTC. Its translation: CASSLEGETQYF.

The J gene is TRBJ2-1, the V gene TRBV29-1; TRBD2 agrees at 10 bases. The CDR3 loop spans 14 amino acids. After removal of 4 bases from V and 7 bases from J, the junction contained 7 bases not matched to a gene. Germline CDR1 SQVTM, CDR2 ANQGSEA. In DNA form, the CDR3 reads TGCAGCGTTGCTTGGACTAGCGGATGGAATGAGCAGTTCTTC. Protein: CSVAWTSGWNEQFF.

This chain links TRBV18 with TRBJ1-1; D remains ambiguous. There are 13 residues in the CDR3. Per germline, CDR1 KGHSH and CDR2 LQKENI. V lost 2 bases and J 9 bases, leaving 13 bases between the germline ends. CDR3 in amino acids: CASSPSGTEQAFF. In DNA form, the CDR3 reads TGTGCCAGCTCACCAAGTGGTACAGAGCAAGCTTTCTTT.

The chain couples TRBV2 to TRBJ2-5, with no clear D. CDR1 is SNHLY, CDR2 FYNNEI, per germline. The CDR3 contains 14 residues. The V end was cut by 5 bases, the J end by 1 base, with 11 bases between. CDR3 amino acids: CASSRVTAQETQYF. As DNA, the CDR3 is TGTGCCAGCAGTAGGGTGACGGCCCAAGAGACCCAGTACTTC. Together with reference TRBV2 and TRBJ2-5, the CDR3 gives the full variable domain: EPEVTQTPSHQVTQMGQEVILRCVPISNHLYFYWYRQILGQKVEFLVSFYNNEISEKSEIFDDQFSVERPDGSNFTLKIRSTKLEDSAMYFCASSRVTAQETQYFGPGTRLLVL.

This chain joins TRBV6-6 and TRBJ2-7; 11 nucleotides line up with TRBD1. The CDR3 is made up of 14 amino acids. V was pared by 5 bases and J by 9 bases, with 9 bases of the junction left unmatched. Germline CDR1 MNHNY, CDR2 SVGAGI (reference sequence). The CDR3 DNA reads as TGTGCCAGCAGTACCGGGACAGGGGGTATGGGGCAGTACTTC. This codes for CASSTGTGGMGQYF.

The chain uses TRBV7-3 and TRBJ2-1, with a tentative D call TRBD1 (6 bases). Germline CDR1 SGHTA, CDR2 FQGTGA. V was pared by 1 base and J by 10 bases, with 14 bases between. The length of the CDR3 is 14 residues. The CDR3 spells CASSLMSGRGEQFF. CDR3 nucleotides: TGTGCCAGCAGCTTAATGTCAGGCAGGGGAGAGCAGTTCTTC. The whole variable domain, remainder taken from reference TRBV7-3 and TRBJ2-1, is GAGVSQTPSNKVTEKGKYVELRCDPISGHTALYWYRQSLGQGPEFLIYFQGTGAADDSGLPNDRFFAVRPEGSVSTLKIQRTERGDSAVYLCASSLMSGRGEQFFGPGTRLTVL.

The V and J genes are TRBV29-1 and TRBJ1-1; 7 positions match TRBD1. Germline CDR1 and CDR2: SQVTM and ANQGSEA. The CDR3 runs 12 residues. V shed 6 bases and J 3 bases; nucleotides not matched to a gene: 4. Here the CDR3 reads CSVETGYTEAFF. The CDR3 DNA sequence: TGCAGCGTCGAGACAGGGTACACTGAAGCTTTCTTT.

The V gene is TRBV2, the J gene TRBJ2-3; 10 bases align to TRBD2. In germline, CDR1 is SNHLY, CDR2 FYNNEI. The CDR3 is 13 residues long. V lost 10 bases, J lost 8 bases, and 9 bases stayed unmatched. CDR3 bases: TGTGCCACCCGGACTAGCGGACCTCCTACGCAGTATTTT. Its protein product is CATRTSGPPTQYF.

This clone was counted a few times. The J gene is TRBJ2-1, the V gene TRBV28, with D perhaps given as TRBD1 or TRBD2 (5 bases each). The germline V and J ends were trimmed by 6 bases and 5 bases, with 17 bases remaining between them. CDR1 and CDR2 from the germline V gene are MDHEN and SYDVKM. The CDR3 spans 15 residues. CDR3 bases: TGTGCCAGCAGCCATACCGGGACCGCTAACAATGAGCAGTTCTTC. As protein: CASSHTGTANNEQFF. Drawing the rest from reference TRBV28 and TRBJ2-1, the complete variable domain is DVKVTQSSRYLVKRTGEKVFLECVQDMDHENMFWYRQDPGLGLRLIYFSYDVKMKEKGDIPEGYSVSREKKERFSLILESASTNQTSMYLCASSHTGTANNEQFFGPGTRLTVL.

The rearrangement links TRBV10-3 to TRBJ2-3; D is possibly TRBD2 (6 bases). The CDR3 sequence is 17 residues long. V lost 9 bases and J lost 0, with 22 bases in between. The germline V gene encodes CDR1 ENHRY and CDR2 SYGVKD. This CDR3 reads CAISSPRGGRSTDTQYF. In DNA form, the CDR3 reads TGTGCCATATCATCCCCGAGGGGAGGACGAAGCACAGATACGCAGTATTTT.

V and J are TRBV27 and TRBJ2-7; D is uncertain. The germline V gene encodes CDR1 MNHEY and CDR2 SMNVEV (reference sequence). This CDR3 spans 13 amino acids. V lost 2 bases and J 2 bases, leaving 7 bases between the germline ends. The CDR3 coding sequence is TGTGCCAGCAGTTTAGGGGTTCCCTACGAGCAGTACTTC. The encoded protein is CASSLGVPYEQYF.

The chain combines TRBV19 with TRBJ2-1; 9 positions match TRBD2. This CDR3 region has 13 residues. The germline gives CDR1 LNHDA, CDR2 SQIVND (reference sequence). Trimming took 4 bases from V and 8 from J; bases not matched to a gene: 3. CDR3 nucleotides: TGTGCCAGTAGTAGGATAGCGGGAGATGAGCAGTTCTTC. It translates to CASSRIAGDEQFF.